Shown below are 25 T cell receptor beta chains from a single sample sequenced in a study of early T cells in non-severe SARS-CoV-2 infection. TCRdb fed the 5' RACE reads into MiXCR, producing one record per CDR3 protein. This table holds about 80,000 distinct CDR3 sequences, 16% found once. Sequencing was done on a sample of whole blood. Source of these receptors: an adult who was a healthcare worker with PCR-confirmed SARS-CoV-2 infection or an uninfected control (not recorded which).

This clonotype has more than one count but fewer than ten. The rearrangement links TRBV28 to TRBJ2-5, with D possibly being TRBD1 (5 bases). This CDR3 is built from 16 residues. Trimming took off 5 bases at V and 6 bases at J, with 22 bases between the two ends. The V gene's germline CDR1 is MDHEN and CDR2 SYDVKM. The CDR3 DNA follows: TGTGCCAGCAGTCTTGATGCCCGGTGGGGCGTAAAGACCCAGTACTTC. It translates to CASSLDARWGVKTQYF.

The rearrangement joins TRBV6-5 to TRBJ2-7; D remains ambiguous. This CDR3 comprises 12 residues. CDR1 is MNHEY and CDR2 is SVGAGI in the germline V gene. The ends were cut back, 6 bases at V and 2 bases at J, with 8 bases in the middle. The DNA for the CDR3 is TGTGCCAGCAGAGGCCGGGCCTACGAGCAGTACTTC. It yields the protein CASRGRAYEQYF.

This sequence joins TRBV30 and TRBJ2-5, with 13 bases matching TRBD2. This CDR3 spans 15 amino acids. V gave up 3 bases and J gave up 5 bases; unmatched junction bases: 6. Per germline, CDR1 GTSNPN and CDR2 SVGIG (reference sequence). The CDR3 DNA reads TGTGCCTGGAGAGCCGGGACTAGCGGGGTGGAGACCCAGTACTTC. Amino acid sequence: CAWRAGTSGVETQYF.

The chain links TRBV9 to TRBJ2-1; TRBD2 is a possible D gene (5 bases). Germline CDR1 SGDLS, CDR2 YYNGEE. The CDR3 is 12 amino acids. Deletions cut 4 bases from V and 6 bases from J, with 8 bases between. The CDR3 spells CASSSGFNEQFF. The CDR3 DNA reads TGTGCCAGCAGCTCGGGATTCAATGAGCAGTTCTTC.

This clonotype came up many times. The chain couples TRBV5-1 to TRBJ2-1, with D maybe TRBD2 (5 bases). This CDR3 contains 14 residues. Deletions cut 5 bases from V and 4 bases from J, with 13 bases between. Germline V CDR1 and CDR2: SGHRS, YFSETQ. The CDR3 loop is CASRLSDLYNEQFF. The DNA for the CDR3 is TGCGCCAGCAGGCTATCGGACTTGTACAATGAGCAGTTCTTC.

On this clonotype itself: A read error may produce the germline difference seen at one junction end. The V gene is TRBV19, the J gene TRBJ1-5; no firm D call. Germline CDR1 and CDR2: LNHDA and SQIVND (reference sequence). This CDR3 region has 14 residues. The DNA of the CDR3 is TGTACCAGTACCCAAGGGCAGGGCAATCAGCCCCAGCATTTT. This gives the protein CTSTQGQGNQPQHF. The full variable domain, with the rest looked up from reference TRBV19 and TRBJ1-5, is DGGITQSPKYLFRKEGQNVTLSCEQNLNHDAMYWYRQDPGQGLRLIYYSQIVNDFQKGDIAEGYSVSREKKESFPLTVTSAQKNPTAFYLCTSTQGQGNQPQHFGDGTRLSIL.

This clonotype has only a few counts. V is TRBV25-1 and J is TRBJ2-2, with unresolved D. CDR3 size: 12 residues. Between the trimmed V and J ends, which lost 6 bases and 6 bases, there was a span of 8 bases. In germline, CDR1 is MGHDK, CDR2 SYGVNS. CDR3 coding DNA: TGTGCCAGCAGAGCTAGGGCCGGGGAGCTGTTTTTT. Protein sequence: CASRARAGELFF.

This clonotype has just a few counts. The CDR3 DNA is TGCAGCGTCCGGGACAGGTTCTACTATGGCTACACCTTC. This sequence encodes CSVRDRFYYGYTF. The rearrangement links TRBV29-1 to TRBJ1-2; the match to TRBD1 covers 8 bases. The CDR3 covers 13 residues. Germline loops: CDR1 SQVTM, CDR2 ANQGSEA. V lost 6 bases, J lost 3 bases, and 6 bases stayed unmatched.

The chain employs TRBV6-5 and TRBJ2-1; 8 bases fit TRBD2. CDR1 is MNHEY and CDR2 is SVGAGI in the germline V gene. This CDR3 spans 15 amino acids. V dropped 5 bases and J dropped 9; count of bases not matched to a gene: 12. This chain's CDR3 is CASSPPGVAGLEQFF. The CDR3 DNA sequence: TGTGCCAGCAGTCCCCCCGGGGTAGCGGGGCTTGAGCAGTTCTTC.

In its sample, this clonotype was seen a few times. The chain joins TRBV11-2 to TRBJ1-5; 9 positions agree with TRBD1. Germline CDR1 and CDR2: SGHAT and FQNNGV. This CDR3 contains 17 residues. V was pared by 0 bases and J by 3 bases, with 6 bases of the junction left unmatched. CDR3 DNA: TGTGCCAGCAGCTTAGACAGGGGACAGGGCCCCAATCAGCCCCAGCATTTT. Amino acids: CASSLDRGQGPNQPQHF.

V gene TRBV6-5 combines with J gene TRBJ1-5; 7 bases align to TRBD1. Germline V lookup: CDR1 MNHEY, CDR2 SVGAGI. V was pared by 6 bases and J by 7 bases, with 9 bases of the junction left unmatched. This CDR3 has 14 amino acids. The CDR3 region has the DNA TGTGCCAGCAGCCAGCAGGGACAGCGGCAGCCCCAGCATTTT. This gives the protein CASSQQGQRQPQHF.

This clonotype was counted between two and nine times. The chain's CDR3 is CSARVRDWTRTDYGYTF. CDR3 coding DNA: TGCAGTGCTAGAGTTAGGGACTGGACACGGACAGACTATGGCTACACCTTC. The chain is built from TRBV20-1 and TRBJ1-2; D is perhaps TRBD1 (6 bases). The germline V and J ends were trimmed by 1 base and 3 bases, with 21 bases remaining between them. CDR3 length equals 17 residues. Per germline, CDR1 DFQATT and CDR2 SNEGSKA (reference sequence).

The sample holds a few counts of this clonotype. The chain couples TRBV29-1 to TRBJ2-7; 7 bases match TRBD1. This CDR3 is built from 12 residues. Germline CDR1 reads SQVTM; CDR2 reads ANQGSEA. J lost 3 bases, V lost 7 bases, and 6 bases had no gene match. As DNA, the CDR3 is TGCAGCGCCACCGACAGGGACTACGAGCAGTACTTC. Encoded protein: CSATDRDYEQYF.

This chain joins TRBV29-1 and TRBJ1-3; no firm D call. CDR3 size: 13 residues. Trimming took off 4 bases at V and 0 bases at J, with 7 bases between the two ends. From germline, CDR1 is SQVTM and CDR2 ANQGSEA. CDR3 sequence reads: CSVGFSSGNTIYF. The CDR3 DNA reads as TGCAGCGTTGGTTTCTCCTCTGGAAACACCATATATTTT. Together with reference TRBV29-1 and TRBJ1-3, the CDR3 gives the full variable domain: SAVISQKPSRDICQRGTSLTIQCQVDSQVTMMFWYRQQPGQSLTLIATANQGSEATYESGFVIDKFPISRPNLTFSTLTVSNMSPEDSSIYLCSVGFSSGNTIYFGEGSWLTVV.

This clonotype has at least ten counts. This rearrangement joins TRBV3-1 to TRBJ2-5, with a weak D call TRBD2 (5 bases). The CDR3 is 14 residues long. From germline, CDR1 is LGHDT and CDR2 YNNKEL (reference sequence). V lost 2 bases to trimming and J lost 2 bases, with 9 bases between them. The CDR3 DNA sequence: TGTGCCAGCAGCCAACTCACTAGGCAAGAGACCCAGTACTTC. Its translation is CASSQLTRQETQYF.

V and J are TRBV6-6 and TRBJ1-1; D perhaps matches TRBD1 (6 bases). This CDR3 contains 15 residues. V lost 0 bases to trimming and J lost 5 bases, with 13 bases between them. Germline CDR1 and CDR2: MNHNY and SVGAGI (reference sequence). In DNA form, the CDR3 reads TGTGCCAGCAGTTACTCTGGGCAGGGGAATACTGAAGCTTTCTTT. This gives the protein CASSYSGQGNTEAFF.

V and J are TRBV5-8 and TRBJ1-5; D ambiguous. With 4 bases removed from V and 2 bases from J, the gap between germline ends came to 13 bases. The CDR3 contains 15 residues. Germline CDR1 SGHTS, CDR2 YDEGEE. As DNA, the CDR3 is TGTGCCAGCAGCCGGACCTTATCGGGCAATCAGCCCCAGCATTTT. This sequence encodes CASSRTLSGNQPQHF.

This clonotype was observed a handful of times. The chain recombines TRBV5-6 with TRBJ2-3; D is uncertain. V shed 6 bases and J shed 0 bases, with 14 bases lying between them. Germline values: CDR1 SGHDT, CDR2 YYEEEE. This CDR3 is 15 amino acids long. This chain's CDR3 is CASTPLGPSTDTQYF. In nucleotides, the CDR3 is TGTGCCAGCACCCCCTTAGGTCCTAGCACAGATACGCAGTATTTT.

V usage is TRBV20-1 and J usage is TRBJ2-1, with 8 bases aligning to TRBD2. The CDR3 loop spans 14 amino acids. CDR1 is DFQATT, CDR2 SNEGSKA, per germline (reference sequence). Trimming at V came to 0 bases and at J to 9 bases, leaving 7 bases not matched to a gene. DNA of the CDR3: TGCAGTGCTAGAGATAGAGCGGGAGTTGGTGAGCAGTTCTTC. Its translation is CSARDRAGVGEQFF.

The chain employs TRBV5-4 and TRBJ2-7; no definite D call. The CDR3 is 13 residues long. V lost 4 bases and J 0 bases, leaving 8 bases between the germline ends. CDR1 and CDR2 (germline): SGHNT, YYREEE (reference sequence). The CDR3 DNA reads as TGTGCCAGCAGCGTTGTCAGCTCCTACGAGCAGTACTTC. It encodes CASSVVSSYEQYF.

This chain uses TRBV7-3 with TRBJ2-7, with D perhaps TRBD1 or TRBD2 (5 bases each). Germline CDR1 is SGHTA and CDR2 is FQGTGA. This CDR3 contains 14 residues. Trimming removed 11 bases from V and 0 bases from J, with 17 bases in between. The CDR3 region is CAPPGWDHSYEQYF. The DNA of the CDR3 is TGTGCCCCCCCGGGGTGGGACCACTCCTACGAGCAGTACTTC. The whole variable domain, filled in from reference TRBV7-3 and TRBJ2-7, reads GAGVSQTPSNKVTEKGKYVELRCDPISGHTALYWYRQSLGQGPEFLIYFQGTGAADDSGLPNDRFFAVRPEGSVSTLKIQRTERGDSAVYLCAPPGWDHSYEQYFGPGTRLTVT.

This clonotype was found a few times. The J gene is TRBJ2-7, the V gene TRBV7-9; TRBD1 might be the D (6 bases). This CDR3 comprises 15 residues. V shed 5 bases and J shed 3 bases, with 17 bases lying between them. From germline, CDR1 is SEHNR and CDR2 FQNEAQ (reference sequence). The CDR3 reads CASSPSDRVDYEQYF. The DNA for the CDR3 is TGTGCCAGCAGCCCGTCGGACAGAGTTGACTACGAGCAGTACTTC.

This clonotype appeared many times. The chain is built from TRBV11-2 and TRBJ2-4; D is ambiguous. With 5 bases removed from V and 13 bases from J, the gap between germline ends came to 15 bases. CDR3 size: 12 residues. Per germline, CDR1 SGHAT and CDR2 FQNNGV. The CDR3 protein is CASSLPGGPQYF. For the CDR3, the DNA is TGTGCCAGCAGCCTCCCTGGCGGACCCCAGTACTTC.

This clonotype has just a few counts. This chain connects TRBV5-1 to TRBJ1-5; weak D call: TRBD1 (5 bases). Trimming took off 3 bases at V and 5 bases at J, with 9 bases between the two ends. The germline CDR1 and CDR2 sequences are SGHRS and YFSETQ. The CDR3 covers 13 residues. The CDR3 loop reads CASSYEGDQPQHF. In DNA form, the CDR3 reads TGCGCCAGCAGCTATGAAGGGGATCAGCCCCAGCATTTT.

V usage is TRBV10-3 and J usage is TRBJ2-3; 14 bases agree with TRBD2. Germline CDR1 ENHRY, CDR2 SYGVKD. The ends lost 11 bases at V and 3 bases at J; junction bases unmatched: 10. The CDR3 extends over 16 amino acids. The CDR3 reads CASTLGLAGGTDTQYF. The CDR3, as DNA: TGTGCCTCCACCCTTGGACTAGCGGGAGGAACAGATACGCAGTATTTT.